One and the same sample provided the 27 T cell receptor beta chains below, sequenced in a study of T cells in tuberculosis. TCRdb's table, derived via immunoSEQ multiplex PCR, lists solely in-frame clones and lacks some. The sample shows under 25,000 clones, around 97% of them seen only once. Input material: PBMCs. Receptors originate from a donor aged 10-29 years with latent tuberculosis or without tuberculosis infection.

The J gene is TRBJ2-7, the V gene TRBV7-2; tentatively, D is TRBD1 (6 bases). Trimming took 0 bases from V and 3 from J, leaving 12 bases between them. The CDR3 is made up of 15 amino acids. Germline-derived CDR1 and CDR2 are SGHTA and FQGNSA. For the CDR3, the DNA is TGTGCCAGCAGCTTAGCAAATGGCAGGGGCTACGAGCAGTACTTC. It translates to CASSLANGRGYEQYF.

The chain recombines TRBV7-2 with TRBJ2-2, with D maybe TRBD1 (6 bases). CDR3 length: 16 residues. Trimming removed 1 base at V and 0 bases at J, with 9 bases between. Germline V gene sequence: CDR1 SGHTA, CDR2 FQGNSA. The CDR3, as DNA: TGTGCCAGCAGCTTAGGTAGGACAGCGAACACCGGGGAGCTGTTTTTT. It encodes CASSLGRTANTGELFF.

The chain links TRBV7-2 to TRBJ1-1; TRBD1 aligns across 7 bases. V shed 5 bases, J shed 0 bases, and the junction held 6 bases outside the gene matches. Germline CDR1 and CDR2: SGHTA and FQGNSA. This CDR3 has 15 residues. The CDR3 sequence: CASSAGTALNTEAFF. The DNA for the CDR3 is TGTGCCAGCAGCGCTGGGACAGCCCTGAACACTGAAGCTTTCTTT.

This chain connects TRBV2 to TRBJ2-5; 15 bases match TRBD2. The CDR3 spans 16 residues. The V segment lost 4 bases and the J segment 4 bases; nucleotides outside the gene matches: 4. Germline-derived CDR1 and CDR2 are SNHLY and FYNNEI. CDR3 DNA: TGTGCCAGCAGTGGGCGGACTAGCGGGAGGGTAGAGACCCAGTACTTC. Its protein is CASSGRTSGRVETQYF.

This chain joins TRBV25-1 and TRBJ1-2, with TRBD1 matching over 9 bases. Germline V gene data show CDR1 as MGHDK and CDR2 as SYGVNS. V lost 4 bases to trimming and J lost 6 bases; unmatched junction nucleotides: 6. The CDR3 runs to 14 residues. The CDR3 spells CASSGGTGRNGYTF. CDR3 nucleotide sequence: TGTGCCAGCAGTGGCGGGACAGGGAGGAATGGCTACACCTTC.

The gene calls are TRBV9 and TRBJ2-6; no clear D. Between the trimmed V and J ends, which lost 0 bases and 0 bases, there was a span of 4 bases. CDR1 and CDR2 (germline): SGDLS, YYNGEE. The CDR3 length is 15 residues. CDR3 DNA: TGTGCCAGCAGCGTAGTCGGCTCTGGGGCCAACGTCCTGACTTTC. It is translated as CASSVVGSGANVLTF.

V gene TRBV27 combines with J gene TRBJ1-1; a weak D match, TRBD1 (6 bases). Germline V gives CDR1 MNHEY, CDR2 SMNVEV (reference sequence). V lost 0 bases, J lost 5 bases, and 10 bases lay in between. The CDR3 contains 14 residues. Here the CDR3 reads CASSLSTGRTEAFF. CDR3 in DNA: TGTGCCAGCAGTTTATCAACAGGGCGGACTGAAGCTTTCTTT.

V and J are TRBV7-9 and TRBJ1-2; 8 nucleotides line up with TRBD1. Germline V gene lookup returns CDR1 SEHNR and CDR2 FQNEAQ (reference sequence). The CDR3 extends over 13 amino acids. J was trimmed by 7 bases and V by 3 bases; bases with no gene match: 4. Written as DNA, the CDR3 is TGTGCCAGCAGCTTGGAACAGGGGGGTGGCTACACCTTC. Translating it yields CASSLEQGGGYTF.

The sample holds one count of this clone. The rearrangement uses TRBV5-4 and TRBJ2-5; D might be TRBD1 (6 bases). Germline CDR1 is SGHNT and CDR2 is YYREEE (reference sequence). V was pared by 1 base and J by 2 bases, with 15 bases between. This CDR3 spans 16 amino acids. CDR3 protein: CASSLSSGTIQETQYF. The CDR3 DNA reads TGTGCCAGCAGCTTGTCTTCAGGGACAATACAAGAGACCCAGTACTTC.

The chain employs TRBV7-2 and TRBJ2-1; TRBD1 matches at 7 bases. J lost 4 bases, V lost 2 bases, and 5 bases had no gene match. Germline V gene data show CDR1 as SGHTA and CDR2 as FQGNSA. The CDR3 sequence is 15 residues long. CDR3 coding DNA: TGTGCCAGCAGCTTATCGCGGACAGGATACAATGAGCAGTTCTTC. Its translation is CASSLSRTGYNEQFF.

V is TRBV7-8 and J is TRBJ2-4; no definite D call. The CDR3 sequence is 13 residues long. Germline loops: CDR1 SGHVS, CDR2 FQNEAQ. The V and J ends lost 2 bases and 4 bases respectively, with 6 bases between them. The CDR3 region is CASSLTEKNIQYF. Here the CDR3 DNA reads TGTGCCAGCAGCTTAACAGAAAAAAACATTCAGTACTTC.

The chain links TRBV29-1 to TRBJ2-7, with TRBD1 identical over 11 bases. The ends lost 3 bases at V and 6 bases at J; junction bases unmatched: 4. Germline CDR1 is SQVTM and CDR2 is ANQGSEA. This CDR3 region has 13 residues. The CDR3 DNA is TGCAGCGTTGAGGGGACAGGGGGGCGCGAGCAGTACTTC. Protein sequence: CSVEGTGGREQYF.

This chain connects TRBV12-5 to TRBJ1-2; tentatively, D is TRBD1 (6 bases). The germline V gene has CDR1 LGHNT and CDR2 FRNRAP. The CDR3 extends over 16 amino acids. V was pared by 1 base and J by 5 bases, with 17 bases between. CDR3: CASGLGPAAGDYGYTF. In DNA form, the CDR3 reads TGTGCTAGTGGTTTGGGACCGGCGGCAGGGGATTATGGCTACACCTTC.

The J gene is TRBJ1-2, the V gene TRBV7-2; 8 bases map to TRBD1. V lost 4 bases and J lost 4; bases outside the gene matches: 8. Germline loops: CDR1 SGHTA, CDR2 FQGNSA. The CDR3 has 15 amino acids. This chain's CDR3 is CASSYRDRFVYGYTF. For the CDR3, the DNA is TGTGCCAGCAGCTACCGGGACAGGTTTGTCTATGGCTACACCTTC. Looking up the rest from reference TRBV7-2 and TRBJ1-2 gives the full variable domain: GAGVSQSPSNKVTEKGKDVELRCDPISGHTALYWYRQSLGQGLEFLIYFQGNSAPDKSGLPSDRFSAERTGGSVSTLTIQRTQQEDSAVYLCASSYRDRFVYGYTFGSGTRLTVV.

The chain joins TRBV13 to TRBJ2-7, with D tentatively TRBD1 (5 bases). Trimming shortened V by 2 bases and J by 7 bases, and 12 bases separated the two germline ends. In germline, CDR1 is PRHDT, CDR2 FYEKMQ (reference sequence). This CDR3 region has 13 residues. The CDR3 DNA reads as TGTGCCAGCAGCTTATACAGGTCTACGGAGCAGTACTTC. Amino acids: CASSLYRSTEQYF. Full variable domain (missing parts from reference TRBV13 and TRBJ2-7): AAGVIQSPRHLIKEKRETATLKCYPIPRHDTVYWYQQGPGQDPQFLISFYEKMQSDKGSIPDRFSAQQFSDYHSELNMSSLELGDSALYFCASSLYRSTEQYFGPGTRLTVT.

CDR3 loop: CASSESRPTGGGYTF. The CDR3 DNA is TGTGCCAGCAGTGAATCCCGCCCGACAGGGGGCGGCTACACCTTC. The chain carries TRBV25-1 and TRBJ1-2; 10 bases map to TRBD1. CDR3 length: 15 amino acids. Germline values: CDR1 MGHDK, CDR2 SYGVNS. V lost 1 base, J lost 8 bases, and 7 bases stayed unmatched.

The chain uses TRBV30 and TRBJ2-5, with 7 bases fitting TRBD1. The CDR3 contains 13 residues. In germline, CDR1 is GTSNPN, CDR2 SVGIG (reference sequence). Trimming at V came to 1 base and at J to 3 bases, leaving 2 bases not matched to a gene. CDR3: CAWSGDSEETQYF. The CDR3 region has the DNA TGTGCCTGGAGTGGGGACAGTGAAGAGACCCAGTACTTC.

The chain joins TRBV28 to TRBJ1-2; 11 positions agree with TRBD1. CDR3 size: 13 residues. Germline lookup yields CDR1 MDHEN and CDR2 SYDVKM. V gave up 10 bases and J gave up 4 bases; unmatched junction bases: 5. This chain's CDR3 is CAIPGTGGYGYTF. CDR3 coding DNA: TGTGCCATCCCCGGGACAGGGGGCTATGGCTACACCTTC.

This chain connects TRBV11-2 to TRBJ2-3; D is perhaps TRBD1 (6 bases). Germline V CDR1 and CDR2: SGHAT, FQNNGV. This CDR3 spans 16 amino acids. V was clipped by 4 bases and J by 6 bases, with 20 bases between them. The CDR3 is CASSSDSYTWSDTQYF. In DNA, the CDR3 is TGTGCCAGCAGCTCGGACAGTTACACATGGTCGGATACGCAGTATTTT.

V usage is TRBV25-1 and J usage is TRBJ1-2; 8 nucleotides match TRBD1. After removal of 5 bases from V and 8 bases from J, the junction contained 10 bases not matched to a gene. The CDR3 spans 14 residues. In germline, CDR1 is MGHDK, CDR2 SYGVNS. CDR3 amino acids: CASSNVGDRTGYTF. CDR3 nucleotides: TGTGCCAGCAGTAACGTGGGGGACAGGACCGGCTACACCTTC.

The chain employs TRBV11-2 and TRBJ2-1; weak D call: TRBD1 (6 bases). V was pared by 2 bases and J by 8 bases, with 13 bases between. The CDR3 loop spans 14 amino acids. The V gene's germline CDR1 is SGHAT and CDR2 FQNNGV. CDR3 loop: CASSLPLRGDEQFF. CDR3 nucleotides: TGTGCCAGCAGCTTACCCCTCAGGGGCGATGAGCAGTTCTTC.

This chain links TRBV7-6 with TRBJ2-1; no firm D call. The V gene's germline CDR1 is SGHVS and CDR2 FNYEAQ. Trimming took off 5 bases at V and 10 bases at J, with 12 bases between the two ends. The CDR3 runs 12 residues. Written as DNA, the CDR3 is TGTGCCAGCAGCCACTTAACAGCCGAGCAGTTCTTC. This encodes CASSHLTAEQFF.

This chain uses TRBV5-1 with TRBJ1-1; perhaps TRBD1 as D (5 bases). Trimming removed 0 bases at V and 4 bases at J, with 10 bases between. CDR1 is SGHRS, CDR2 YFSETQ, per germline. CDR3 length: 14 amino acids. As DNA, the CDR3 is TGCGCCAGCAGCTTGGGGCAGGGTGGCACTGAAGCTTTCTTT. Residues: CASSLGQGGTEAFF.

The V and J genes are TRBV6-1 and TRBJ2-7; 7 nucleotides match TRBD2. V gave up 7 bases and J gave up 0 bases; unmatched junction bases: 9. This CDR3 comprises 15 residues. Germline lookup yields CDR1 MNHNS and CDR2 SASEGT. The CDR3 loop is CASTPSGVDSYEQYF. CDR3 DNA sequence: TGTGCCAGCACTCCGAGCGGGGTTGACTCCTACGAGCAGTACTTC.

This clone was seen once. V gene TRBV4-3 combines with J gene TRBJ2-1; unclear D gene. The CDR3 extends over 15 amino acids. The germline CDR1 and CDR2 sequences are LGHNA and YSLEER. The germline V and J ends were trimmed by 2 bases and 0 bases, with 8 bases remaining between them. The CDR3: CASSQTVHSYNEQFF. The DNA of the CDR3 is TGCGCCAGCAGCCAAACGGTTCACTCCTACAATGAGCAGTTCTTC.

V and J are TRBV4-1 and TRBJ2-2; TRBD2 aligns across 15 bases. V lost 1 base and J lost 6; bases outside the gene matches: 12. This CDR3 is built from 20 residues. The germline V gene has CDR1 MGHRA and CDR2 YSYEKL. CDR3 nucleotide sequence: TGCGCCAGCAGCCAAGTCCCGGGACTAGCGGGAGGAAGCCCAGCCGGGGAGCTGTTTTTT. Encoded protein: CASSQVPGLAGGSPAGELFF.

The chain joins TRBV20-1 to TRBJ2-5; D remains unclear. Trimming shortened V by 2 bases and J by 5 bases, and 6 bases separated the two germline ends. This CDR3 has 11 residues. The germline gives CDR1 DFQATT, CDR2 SNEGSKA (reference sequence). CDR3: CSARPNETQYF. The CDR3 nucleotides are TGCAGTGCTAGACCTAATGAGACCCAGTACTTC.